What follows are 21 T cell receptor beta chains derived from one specimen sequenced in a study of T cells after yellow fever vaccination. TCRdb re-analysed the 5' RACE reads in MiXCR, keeping a single row per CDR3 protein. The sample lists almost 600,000 distinct CDR3 sequences, around an eighth occurring once. Here the sequenced sample was PBMCs, taken on the day of the yellow fever booster vaccination. These receptors were obtained from a man under 40 who received the YFV17D yellow fever vaccine.

The sample holds a few counts of this clonotype. The rearrangement links TRBV5-6 to TRBJ2-7; D possibly matches TRBD1 or TRBD2 (5 bases each). This CDR3 has 15 amino acids. CDR1 and CDR2 from the germline V gene are SGHDT and YYEEEE. Trimming removed 4 bases at V and 3 bases at J, with 17 bases between. The chain's CDR3 is CASSPLFGADYEQYF. Written as DNA, the CDR3 is TGTGCCAGCAGCCCCTTGTTCGGGGCTGACTACGAGCAGTACTTC.

This clonotype came up many times. The CDR3 nucleotides are TGTGCCAGCAGCTTAAACAACAACTATGGCTACACCTTC. Protein: CASSLNNNYGYTF. The chain carries TRBV5-4 and TRBJ1-2, with D hard to call. V lost 2 bases to trimming and J lost 2 bases, with 7 bases between them. Germline values: CDR1 SGHNT, CDR2 YYREEE (reference sequence). The CDR3 loop spans 13 amino acids.

This clonotype has a handful of counts. The chain has TRBV9 and TRBJ2-7; 10 bases line up with TRBD2. Unmatched junction bases numbered 9, after V lost 0 bases and J lost 6 bases. Germline-derived CDR1 and CDR2 are SGDLS and YYNGEE. This CDR3 is built from 16 residues. CDR3 region: CASSVDPAGGVSEQYF. DNA of the CDR3: TGTGCCAGCAGCGTAGATCCAGCGGGAGGGGTGAGCGAGCAGTACTTC.

This clonotype was counted only a few times. This chain joins TRBV12-3 or TRBV12-4 and TRBJ2-2; 7 positions match TRBD1. J was trimmed by 6 bases and V by 1 base; bases with no gene match: 2. The CDR3 spans 14 residues. CDR3 coding DNA: TGTGCCAGCAGTTTAGAAGGGGGCCCCGGGGAGCTGTTTTTT. Translating gives CASSLEGGPGELFF.

This clonotype was recorded many times. The chain couples TRBV7-9 to TRBJ2-7; 7 bases agree with TRBD2. Germline V lookup: CDR1 SEHNR, CDR2 FQNEAQ (reference sequence). The CDR3 length is 15 residues. With V trimmed by 6 bases and J by 5 bases, 13 bases remained unmatched. The CDR3 region is CASSPHGREHDEQYF. CDR3 bases: TGTGCCAGCAGTCCACACGGGCGGGAGCACGACGAGCAGTACTTC.

This clonotype was picked up a small number of times. V and J are TRBV5-1 and TRBJ2-1; D assignment may be TRBD1 or TRBD2 (6 bases each). CDR1 and CDR2 from the germline V gene are SGHRS and YFSETQ. This CDR3 spans 13 amino acids. V lost 7 bases to trimming and J lost 2 bases, with 10 bases between them. The DNA for the CDR3 is TGCGCCAGCGCGCGGGACACCTACAATGAGCAGTTCTTC. Its protein product is CASARDTYNEQFF.

This clonotype has more than one count but fewer than ten. This chain uses TRBV3-1 with TRBJ1-2, with TRBD1 as a possible D gene (6 bases). The V gene's germline CDR1 is LGHDT and CDR2 YNNKEL (reference sequence). The CDR3 runs to 14 residues. V dropped 3 bases and J dropped 3 bases, with 11 bases sitting between them. The CDR3 DNA reads as TGTGCCAGCAGCCAGCAGGGGCGCGACTATGGCTACACCTTC. It yields the protein CASSQQGRDYGYTF.

This chain joins TRBV11-1 and TRBJ2-5, with 11 bases matching TRBD1. The trim removed 5 bases at V and 3 bases at J, leaving 14 bases unmatched. In germline, CDR1 is SGHAT, CDR2 FQDESV (reference sequence). CDR3 length: 18 residues. The CDR3 protein is CASSLGTGGFEFEETQYF. The CDR3 DNA is TGTGCCAGCAGCCTGGGGACAGGGGGGTTTGAGTTCGAAGAGACCCAGTACTTC.

This clonotype has just a few counts. The rearrangement joins TRBV24-1 to TRBJ1-5; the D gene is possibly TRBD1 (6 bases). CDR1 is KGHDR and CDR2 is SFDVKD in the germline V gene. With 8 bases removed from V and 4 bases from J, the gap between germline ends came to 23 bases. The CDR3 extends over 17 amino acids. The CDR3 here is CATTGGSKAFGNQPQHF. DNA of the CDR3: TGTGCCACCACGGGGGGCTCCAAGGCCTTCGGGAATCAGCCCCAGCATTTT.

CDR3 residues: CASSPTGGLAKNIQYF. The CDR3 coding sequence is TGTGCCAGCAGTCCTACAGGGGGCCTAGCCAAAAACATTCAGTACTTC. The chain is built from TRBV6-1 and TRBJ2-4; 9 bases are shared with TRBD1. Germline V CDR1 and CDR2: MNHNS, SASEGT. This CDR3 is built from 16 residues. V lost 5 bases, J lost 0 bases, and 5 bases stayed unmatched.

This clonotype showed up just a few times. The chain employs TRBV16 and TRBJ2-4; maybe TRBD2 (6 bases). V was cut by 1 base and J by 3 bases, with 10 bases left in between. Per the germline V gene, CDR1 is KGHSY and CDR2 is FQNENV. This CDR3 has 15 amino acids. CDR3 region: CASSQYHGGKNIQYF. CDR3 in DNA: TGTGCCAGCAGCCAATACCACGGGGGCAAAAACATTCAGTACTTC.

The sample holds many counts of this clonotype. The chain links TRBV11-3 to TRBJ2-3, with D uncertain. The CDR3 runs 14 residues. Germline V gene sequence: CDR1 SGHNT, CDR2 YENEEA. V gave up 1 base and J gave up 3 bases, with 8 bases separating them. The CDR3 sequence: CASSLGTTTDTQYF. The CDR3 DNA sequence: TGTGCCAGCAGCTTAGGTACTACAACAGATACGCAGTATTTT.

The chain employs TRBV2 and TRBJ2-1; D gene unclear. The V end lost 7 bases, the J end lost 0 bases, and 10 bases lay between the germline ends. Germline CDR1 is SNHLY and CDR2 is FYNNEI. CDR3 length: 14 residues. The CDR3 DNA reads TGTGCCAGCATGCGACTTAGCTCCTACAATGAGCAGTTCTTC. Translating gives CASMRLSSYNEQFF.

The rearrangement joins TRBV5-1 to TRBJ2-1; D unclear. The CDR3 totals 15 residues. CDR1 and CDR2 (germline): SGHRS, YFSETQ. Between the trimmed V and J ends, which lost 0 bases and 2 bases, there was a span of 9 bases. For the CDR3, the DNA is TGCGCCAGCAGCTTGGAGGGCATCACCTACAATGAGCAGTTCTTC. It yields the protein CASSLEGITYNEQFF.

This clonotype was seen more than once but under ten times. The rearrangement links TRBV6-5 to TRBJ2-5, with 11 positions matching TRBD2. Losses at the gene ends were 4 bases for V and 3 bases for J; bases not matched to a gene: 4. The CDR3 is 15 residues long. Germline CDR1 and CDR2: MNHEY and SVGAGI. This CDR3 is CASSSGTSGEETQYF. The DNA of the CDR3 is TGTGCCAGCAGTTCCGGGACTAGCGGTGAAGAGACCCAGTACTTC.

The chain employs TRBV7-2 and TRBJ2-7; the D gene is possibly TRBD2 (5 bases). The CDR3 sequence is 14 residues long. The germline gives CDR1 SGHTA, CDR2 FQGNSA. V was cut by 5 bases and J by 2 bases, with 13 bases left in between. Here the CDR3 DNA reads TGTGCCAGCAGCCCCGTACTAGGAACCTACGAGCAGTACTTC. As protein: CASSPVLGTYEQYF.

Remarks on this clonotype: Germline and junction disagree at one end, which may indicate a read error. CDR3 sequence (DNA): TGCAGTGCTAGGATAGGTGGGGGGCAGACTGAAGCTTCCTTT. This sequence encodes CSARIGGGQTEASF. The chain links TRBV20-1 to TRBJ1-1, with TRBD1 as a possible D gene (6 bases). The CDR3 length is 14 residues. Per the germline V gene, CDR1 is DFQATT and CDR2 is SNEGSKA (reference sequence).

The V gene is TRBV3-1, the J gene TRBJ2-1, with 11 nucleotides matching TRBD2. V shed 1 base, J shed 5 bases, and the junction held 10 bases outside the gene matches. Germline CDR1 LGHDT, CDR2 YNNKEL (reference sequence). The CDR3 contains 18 residues. CDR3 DNA sequence: TGTGCCAGCAGCCAAGCCTCTCTACTAGCGGGAGTGCACAATGAGCAGTTCTTC. This encodes CASSQASLLAGVHNEQFF.

There are a few counts of this clonotype. The CDR3 coding sequence is TGTGCCAGCAGCTTAGAAGGGGTCCCCTACGAGCAGTACTTC. Translation gives CASSLEGVPYEQYF. The chain joins TRBV7-9 to TRBJ2-7; maybe TRBD1 (5 bases). V was pared by 1 base and J by 2 bases, with 9 bases between. CDR1 is SEHNR and CDR2 is FQNEAQ in the germline V gene (reference sequence). The CDR3 covers 14 residues.

The table lists this clonotype with a few counts. The CDR3 is CASSVGWGLNTEAFF. The CDR3 DNA follows: TGCGCCAGCAGCGTGGGATGGGGCTTGAACACTGAAGCTTTCTTT. The rearrangement links TRBV5-1 to TRBJ1-1; a weak D match, TRBD1 (5 bases). Germline V gene sequence: CDR1 SGHRS, CDR2 YFSETQ. The ends were cut back, 4 bases at V and 0 bases at J, with 13 bases in the middle. The CDR3 runs 15 residues.

The V gene is TRBV9, the J gene TRBJ1-2; TRBD1 aligns across 7 bases. This CDR3 is 14 amino acids long. Germline-derived CDR1 and CDR2 are SGDLS and YYNGEE. Trimming removed 3 bases from V and 2 bases from J; junction bases left unmatched: 4. The CDR3 region has the DNA TGTGCCAGCAGCGATAGGACAGGAAACTATGGCTACACCTTC. It specifies CASSDRTGNYGYTF.